This record concerns one TCR beta chain sequence. As yet, its antigen is unknown. Looked up from germline, CDR1 is SGHRS and CDR2 is YFSETQ. The CDR3 is 15 amino acids. J lost 5 bases, V lost 5 bases, and 5 bases had no gene match. This sample stems from a study of radiation and T cells in renal cell carcinoma. About the research overall: Nephrectomy followed 15 Gy stereotactic body radiation by 4 weeks.

Study-wide points: In blood, top tumor clones expanded by 2 weeks, shrinking by 4.

Data came from immunoSEQ multiplex PCR; TCRdb stores just in-frame clones and leaves some out. The profile covers under 65,000 clones, with approximately 84% appearing a single time and about 7.3% taken by the ten largest. Time point in this sample: baseline pretreatment blood. Indicated treatment: 15 Gy SBRT to primary tumor, nephrectomy 4 weeks later. This TCR derives from a man between 60 and 75 years old with renal cell carcinoma. The V and J genes are TRBV5-1 and TRBJ2-3; 13 nucleotides align to TRBD2. This specimen consisted of blood, obtained from a patient whose treatment included radiotherapy and nephrectomy. CDR3 nucleotides: TGCGCCAGCAGACTAGCGGGAGGGGTTGGAGATACGCAGTATTTT. Protein product: CASRLAGGVGDTQYF.